These T cell receptor beta chains were read from a single sample in a study of OX40 agonist ivuxolimab in advanced cancers. Using immunoSEQ multiplex PCR, the repertoire was profiled, and TCRdb retains in-frame clones only, with some absent. Seen here are tens of thousands of clones, 80% to 90% observed once, and the top ten hold less than 0.4%. Sequencing used CD4+ or CD8+ T cells sorted from blood, obtained in a trial of the OX40 agonist ivuxolimab. The receptors were gathered from an adult with an advanced solid tumor such as melanoma, head and neck, liver or kidney cancer. Each CDR3 is given with its conserved first and last residue. Each record gives: V gene, J gene, clone size, D gene, CDR3 DNA, CDR3 protein. A D gene is named only where the DNA matches it firmly. Not every row has a clone size; where given, it reads once, few, many or a size class.

v_call: TRBV27
j_call: TRBJ2-1
clone_size: NA
d_call: NA
cdr3_nt: TGTGCCAGCAGTATCACGGGTCCCTACAATGAGCAGTTCTTC
cdr3_aa: CASSITGPYNEQFF

v_call: TRBV20-1
j_call: TRBJ1-4
clone_size: NA
d_call: NA
cdr3_nt: TGCAGTTATCCCGGGGGGACAAAACTGTTTTTT
cdr3_aa: CSYPGGTKLFF

v_call: TRBV14
j_call: TRBJ1-2
clone_size: NA
d_call: NA
cdr3_nt: TGTGCCAGCAGCCGATACGGGACACCTAACTATGGCTACACCTTC
cdr3_aa: CASSRYGTPNYGYTF

v_call: TRBV7-2
j_call: TRBJ2-2
clone_size: NA
d_call: NA
cdr3_nt: TGTGCCAGCAGCTTAACTAGCCTAAACACCGGGGAGCTGTTTTTT
cdr3_aa: CASSLTSLNTGELFF

v_call: TRBV6-5
j_call: TRBJ1-2
clone_size: NA
d_call: NA
cdr3_nt: TGTGCCAGCAGTTACTCGGTTTTAGGTTTCGCTGGCTACACCTTC
cdr3_aa: CASSYSVLGFAGYTF

v_call: TRBV6-6
j_call: TRBJ1-2
clone_size: NA
d_call: TRBD1
cdr3_nt: TGTGCCAGCAGCTCCGGGGGACAGGGAGTCGGCTATGGCTACACCTTC
cdr3_aa: CASSSGGQGVGYGYTF

v_call: TRBV19
j_call: TRBJ2-1
clone_size: NA
d_call: NA
cdr3_nt: TGTGCCAGTAGTATAGAAGGGGCGAGGGGTATGTACAATGAGCAGTTCTTC
cdr3_aa: CASSIEGARGMYNEQFF

v_call: TRBV4-1
j_call: TRBJ1-1
clone_size: NA
d_call: NA
cdr3_nt: TGCGCCAGCAGCCACCCCCCAGCGAACACTGAAGCTTTCTTT
cdr3_aa: CASSHPPANTEAFF

v_call: TRBV30
j_call: TRBJ2-1
clone_size: NA
d_call: NA
cdr3_nt: TGTGCCTGGAGGGACGGTAGGAGCTCCTACAATGAGCAGTTCTTC
cdr3_aa: CAWRDGRSSYNEQFF

v_call: TRBV6-5
j_call: TRBJ2-1
clone_size: NA
d_call: NA
cdr3_nt: TGTGCCAGCAGTTACTCGCCGCGGGCGCGGGAGCAGTTCTTC
cdr3_aa: CASSYSPRAREQFF

v_call: TRBV2
j_call: TRBJ1-1
clone_size: NA
d_call: NA
cdr3_nt: TGTGCCAGCAGGGGGGAGATGAACACTGAAGCTTTCTTT
cdr3_aa: CASRGEMNTEAFF

v_call: TRBV18
j_call: TRBJ2-5
clone_size: once
d_call: TRBD1
cdr3_nt: TGTGCCAGCTCACCTAGGACAGGGTTGGAGACCCAGTACTTC
cdr3_aa: CASSPRTGLETQYF

v_call: TRBV7-8
j_call: TRBJ2-1
clone_size: NA
d_call: TRBD2
cdr3_nt: TGTGCCAGCAACGTAGGTAGCGGGAGAAGGAATGAGCAGTTCTTC
cdr3_aa: CASNVGSGRRNEQFF

v_call: TRBV6-5
j_call: TRBJ2-1
clone_size: NA
d_call: TRBD2
cdr3_nt: TGTGCCAGCAGTTACCCTAGCGGGGGGGGTTTGAATGAGCAGTTCTTC
cdr3_aa: CASSYPSGGGLNEQFF